A selection of T cell receptor beta chains follows, all from one sample in a study of blood T cell repertoires in COVID-19. Clones were read by immunoSEQ multiplex PCR, and TCRdb kept only the in-frame ones, dropping some. Of under 150,000 clones in the sample, about four fifths were seen once. Input material: peripheral blood. These receptors were taken from a man aged 40-55 years with active or convalescent COVID-19. The CDR3 runs from the conserved cysteine through the conserved F or W. The D gene is left open where the match is weak. Clone size, where shown, is once, few, many, or a class for clones that have expanded.

NA | 15 | TRBD1 | TRBJ2-7 | TRBV5-6 | TGTGCCAGCAGCTTAGTCGGGACAGGGGTGTACGAGCAGTACTTC | CASSLVGTGVYEQYF
once | 13 | NA | TRBJ2-5 | TRBV7-2 | TGTGCCAGCAGCTTGAAGATCAGGGAGACCCAGTACTTC | CASSLKIRETQYF
NA | 15 | NA | TRBJ2-2 | TRBV5-1 | TGCGCCAGCAGCTTGAGTCCCGCGGTAGGCGGGGAGCTGTTTTTT | CASSLSPAVGGELFF
NA | 16 | TRBD1 | TRBJ1-4 | TRBV5-1 | TGCGCCAGCAGCTTGACAGGGGGCATTACTAATGAAAAACTGTTTTTT | CASSLTGGITNEKLFF
NA | 14 | NA | TRBJ2-7 | TRBV9 | TGTGCCAGCAGCGTAGCAGGGGAATCCTACGAGCAGTACTTC | CASSVAGESYEQYF
NA | 15 | NA | TRBJ1-1 | TRBV7-2 | TGTGCCAGCAGCTTAGTCGGAGGAAAGAACACTGAAGCTTTCTTT | CASSLVGGKNTEAFF
NA | 15 | NA | TRBJ1-6 | TRBV7-9 | TGTGCCAGCAGCCCGGGGGTTTCACCCAATTCACCCCTCCACTTT | CASSPGVSPNSPLHF
few | 17 | TRBD1 | TRBJ1-6 | TRBV3-1/TRBV3-2 | TGTGCCAGCAGCCCCGTCCCGGGACAGGGGACAAATTCACCCCTCCACTTT | CASSPVPGQGTNSPLHF
few | 14 | TRBD1 | TRBJ1-4 | TRBV5-1 | TGCGCCAGCAGCACCTACGGACAGGTCGAAAAACTGTTTTTT | CASSTYGQVEKLFF
NA | 15 | NA | TRBJ2-5 | TRBV21-1 | TGTGCCAGCACCTCCACGGGACTAGCGAAAGAGACCCAGTACTTC | CASTSTGLAKETQYF
once | 15 | TRBD1 | TRBJ2-7 | TRBV27 | TGTGCCAGCAGTTTCCCGGGACAGGGGAGCTACGAGCAGTACTTC | CASSFPGQGSYEQYF
few | 15 | TRBD1 | TRBJ1-5 | TRBV6-5 | TGTGCCAGCACGGATCAGACAGGGGGCAATCAGCCCCAGCATTTT | CASTDQTGGNQPQHF
NA | 14 | NA | TRBJ2-1 | TRBV7-9 | TGTGCCAGCAGCTTTCCAGGCACTTACAATGAGCAGTTCTTC | CASSFPGTYNEQFF
NA | 12 | TRBD2 | TRBJ2-3 | TRBV3-1/TRBV3-2 | TGTGCCAGCAGCCAGGTCGGGGGGGCCATGTATTTT | CASSQVGGAMYF
once | 12 | NA | TRBJ1-2 | TRBV30 | TGTGCCTGGAGTACGCAGAACTATGGCTACACCTTC | CAWSTQNYGYTF
NA | 14 | NA | TRBJ1-1 | TRBV25-1 | TGTGCCAGCACCCACCCTCCCGAGGACACTGAAGCTTTCTTT | CASTHPPEDTEAFF
NA | 14 | TRBD2 | TRBJ2-2 | TRBV6-1 | TGTGCCAGCAGTGAGCGGGGAGGGATCGGGGAGCTGTTTTTT | CASSERGGIGELFF
NA | 13 | TRBD2 | TRBJ2-4 | TRBV19 | TGTGCCAGTACTCCGGGAGGACGGAACATTCAGTACTTC | CASTPGGRNIQYF
few | 11 | NA | TRBJ1-2 | TRBV6-6 | TGTGCCAGCAGCCTGAACTATGGCTACACCTTC | CASSLNYGYTF
NA | 15 | NA | TRBJ2-2 | TRBV15 | TGTGCCACCAGCAGAGATGAGCTGGTAACCGGGGAGCTGTTTTTT | CATSRDELVTGELFF
NA | 11 | TRBD2 | TRBJ2-1 | TRBV2 | TGTGCCAGGGGACTAGACAATGAGCAGTTCTTC | CARGLDNEQFF
NA | 11 | NA | TRBJ1-2 | TRBV10-2 | TGCGCCAGCAGTGACACGAGTGGCTACACCTTC | CASSDTSGYTF
NA | 17 | NA | TRBJ2-2 | TRBV3-1/TRBV3-2 | TGTGCCAGCAGCCTTACAACCCCCAGCGGGAACACCGGGGAGCTGTTTTTT | CASSLTTPSGNTGELFF
NA | 11 | TRBD1 | TRBJ2-1 | TRBV20-1 | TGCAGTGCTATCACAGGGGGTGAGCAGTTCTTC | CSAITGGEQFF
NA | 15 | NA | TRBJ2-5 | TRBV6-5 | TGTGCCAGCAGTTACTCGCCCCGTCGGCAAGAGACCCAGTACTTC | CASSYSPRRQETQYF
NA | 15 | NA | TRBJ2-1 | TRBV5-4 | TGTGCCAGCAGCTTAGGCCCCGGGACAAACAATGAGCAGTTCTTC | CASSLGPGTNNEQFF
NA | 16 | NA | TRBJ2-3 | TRBV11-2 | TGTGCCAGCAGCCCTTGGCAATCCCTTAGCACAGATACGCAGTATTTT | CASSPWQSLSTDTQYF
few | 15 | TRBD1 | TRBJ1-5 | TRBV6-2/TRBV6-3 | TGTGCCAGCAGTTTAGTGACAGGGATCGGGCAGCCCCAGCATTTT | CASSLVTGIGQPQHF
NA | 16 | TRBD2 | TRBJ2-5 | TRBV6-6 | TGTGCCAGCAGTTCGCACCAAAGCGGGATTCAAGAGACCCAGTACTTC | CASSSHQSGIQETQYF
many | 16 | NA | TRBJ2-7 | TRBV7-9 | TGTGCCAGCAGCCCCCTTGCTAGCTATGAGTCCTACGAGCAGTACTTC | CASSPLASYESYEQYF
NA | 11 | NA | TRBJ2-5 | TRBV19 | TGTGCCAGTAGTACTTCGGGGACCCAGTACTTC | CASSTSGTQYF
once | 18 | NA | TRBJ2-6 | TRBV5-6 | TGTGCCAGCAGCTTGGCTGGACAGTCCTACTCTGGGGCCAACGTCCTGACTTTC | CASSLAGQSYSGANVLTF
NA | 17 | TRBD1 | TRBJ2-1 | TRBV5-6 | TGTGCCAGCAGCTCCTACAAGGGACAGGTTTCCTACAATGAGCAGTTCTTC | CASSSYKGQVSYNEQFF
few | 14 | TRBD1 | TRBJ1-2 | TRBV9 | TGTGCCAGCAGCCGACAGGGGATCGTCTATGGCTACACCTTC | CASSRQGIVYGYTF
NA | 16 | TRBD1 | TRBJ2-7 | TRBV19 | TGTGCCAGTAGTTCTACCGGGACAGGGAGCTCCTACGAGCAGTACTTC | CASSSTGTGSSYEQYF
NA | 18 | TRBD2 | TRBJ2-7 | TRBV2 | TGTGCCAGCAGTTCCGGGGTAAGCGGGGGCCTTACCTCCTACGAGCAGTACTTC | CASSSGVSGGLTSYEQYF
few | 13 | NA | TRBJ1-1 | TRBV5-4 | TGTGCCAGCAGCTGGACAGAGAACACTGAAGCTTTCTTT | CASSWTENTEAFF